These 8 T cell receptor beta chains share one sample of origin, sequenced in a study of OX40 agonist ivuxolimab in advanced cancers. Some clones are missing from TCRdb's copy, which holds only in-frame ones; the method was immunoSEQ multiplex PCR. The table lists about 64,000 clones, about 88% of them singletons, with about 2.2% in the top ten. The sequenced sample was CD4+ or CD8+ T cells sorted from blood, obtained in a trial of the OX40 agonist ivuxolimab. The source is an adult with an advanced solid tumor such as melanoma, head and neck, liver or kidney cancer.

This rearrangement joins TRBV19 to TRBJ2-3; the match to TRBD1 covers 7 bases. Looked up from germline, CDR1 is LNHDA and CDR2 is SQIVND (reference sequence). The CDR3 covers 15 residues. J was trimmed by 2 bases and V by 10 bases; bases with no gene match: 12. CDR3 bases: TGTGCCACTTCAGACAGGGTCCATCACACAGATACGCAGTATTTT. Protein: CATSDRVHHTDTQYF.

The chain employs TRBV18 and TRBJ1-1; D remains unclear. V gave up 8 bases and J gave up 1 base, with 5 bases separating them. Germline CDR1 KGHSH, CDR2 LQKENI. This CDR3 has 11 residues. The DNA of the CDR3 is TGTGCCAGCGACGGGAACACTGAAGCTTTCTTT. This sequence encodes CASDGNTEAFF. Complete variable domain (other parts from reference TRBV18 and TRBJ1-1): NAGVMQNPRHLVRRRGQEARLRCSPMKGHSHVYWYRQLPEEGLKFMVYLQKENIIDESGMPKERFSAEFPKEGPSILRIQQVVRGDSAAYFCASDGNTEAFFGQGTRLTVV.

This rearrangement joins TRBV23-1 to TRBJ1-2; maybe TRBD1 (5 bases). TRBV23-1 is an open reading frame, and its role is uncertain. Between the trimmed V and J ends, which lost 3 bases and 8 bases, there was a span of 16 bases. The CDR3 is 14 residues long. The DNA of the CDR3 is TGCGCCAGCAGTCACAGGGACCGAACGTGGGGCTACACCTTC. It translates to CASSHRDRTWGYTF.

V usage is TRBV27 and J usage is TRBJ1-4; possibly TRBD1 for D (5 bases). CDR3 length equals 18 residues. V lost 9 bases to trimming and J lost 4 bases, with 27 bases between them. CDR1 and CDR2 from the germline V gene are MNHEY and SMNVEV (reference sequence). As DNA, the CDR3 is TGTGCCAGTCAGCATTATATGGGCCCTGGGAGGGGTAATGAAAAACTGTTTTTT. Protein: CASQHYMGPGRGNEKLFF. The full variable domain, its missing parts supplied by reference TRBV27 and TRBJ1-4, is EAQVTQNPRYLITVTGKKLTVTCSQNMNHEYMSWYRQDPGLGLRQIYYSMNVEVTDKGDVPEGYKVSRKEKRNFPLILESPSPNQTSLYFCASQHYMGPGRGNEKLFFGSGTQLSVL.

V and J are TRBV15 and TRBJ2-1; D is uncertain. CDR3 size: 17 residues. Trimming removed 0 bases from V and 2 bases from J, with 14 bases in between. The germline CDR1 and CDR2 sequences are LNHNV and YYDKDF (reference sequence). CDR3 coding DNA: TGTGCCACCAGCAGAGATGTCCGAGCGCCTACCTACAATGAGCAGTTCTTC. This codes for CATSRDVRAPTYNEQFF.

The gene calls are TRBV5-1 and TRBJ2-2; no reliable D call. Germline values: CDR1 SGHRS, CDR2 YFSETQ. V was cut by 4 bases and J by 2 bases, with 6 bases left in between. CDR3 length equals 13 residues. CDR3 sequence (DNA): TGCGCCAGCAGCCTGTACAACACCGGGGAGCTGTTTTTT. This gives the protein CASSLYNTGELFF.

This clone was counted only a few times. The chain is built from TRBV4-1 and TRBJ2-5; unclear D gene. Trimming cost V 1 base and J 5 bases, with 8 bases left between them. Germline V gene sequence: CDR1 MGHRA, CDR2 YSYEKL. There are 13 residues in the CDR3. CDR3 nucleotides: TGCGCCAGCAGCCAAGTAGATTCCGAGACCCAGTACTTC. This translates into CASSQVDSETQYF.

The CDR3 sequence: CASSLDRDRRGFFIQYF. CDR3 sequence (DNA): TGTGCCAGCAGCTTAGACCGGGACAGGAGGGGGTTTTTCATTCAGTACTTC. V and J are TRBV7-8 and TRBJ2-4; TRBD1 agrees at 8 bases. The germline CDR1 and CDR2 sequences are SGHVS and FQNEAQ. J lost 9 bases, V lost 1 base, and 14 bases had no gene match. The CDR3 has 17 amino acids.